The rows below give T cell receptor beta chains drawn from one sample of a study of T cell clusters in autoimmune cytopenias. TCRdb re-called the multiplex PCR reads and catalogs CDR3 proteins one per entry, DNA excluded. Its table records about 6,900 distinct CDR3 sequences. This sample was shared with a second study, whose subject was T cell repertoires in aging, cancer and after chemotherapy.

The sample taken for sequencing was peripheral blood. Receptors were obtained from a human donor in good health. CDR3s include the opening cysteine and the closing phenylalanine or tryptophan. Rows give clone size only sometimes, using once, few, many, or a class for an expanded clone.

abundance,v_gene,j_gene,CDR3aa
-,TRBV12-3/TRBV12-4,TRBJ2-1,CASSLGIDLQQFF
-,TRBV30,TRBJ1-1,CAWSVGSPNTEAFF
medium-sized,TRBV6-1,TRBJ2-5,CASSERRQGLGETQYF
medium-sized,TRBV5-4,TRBJ2-1,CASSKDRAYNEQFF
-,TRBV6-2/TRBV6-3,TRBJ2-2,CASEITVQGGTGELFF
medium-sized,TRBV19,TRBJ2-7,CASSRSLIYEQYF
medium-sized,TRBV5-6,TRBJ2-6,CASSLISGANVLTF
-,TRBV7-6,TRBJ2-5,CASSSGLAGGRRGTQYF
-,TRBV10-3,TRBJ1-1,CAIRGGGGNTEAFF
-,TRBV6-2/TRBV6-3,TRBJ2-2,CASRPSGTGRNTGELFF
medium-sized,TRBV19,TRBJ2-3,CASRRRGVTDTQYF
-,TRBV12-3/TRBV12-4,TRBJ2-7,CASSTPQGAITYEQYF
-,TRBV6-6,TRBJ2-1,CASSWVYSWKFF
-,TRBV6-4,TRBJ2-5,CASSPTGGASSETQYF
medium-sized,TRBV29-1,TRBJ1-2,CSVDKGYGYTF
medium-sized,TRBV18,TRBJ1-4,CASSWSLAGQRGKLFF
medium-sized,TRBV6-5,TRBJ2-7,CASSYMDRTYEQYF
-,TRBV15,TRBJ1-1,CATSRDLARADTEAFF
medium-sized,TRBV7-6,TRBJ2-2,CASSLAGANTGELFF
-,TRBV18,TRBJ2-1,CASSPPTRGSQAEQFF
medium-sized,TRBV15,TRBJ1-4,CATSVRLGGGNEKLFF
-,TRBV12-3/TRBV12-4,TRBJ1-4,CASSPQTTNEKLFF
-,TRBV6-1,TRBJ1-4,CASSAAGATNEKLFF
-,TRBV6-4,TRBJ1-1,CAIMASGTPVAFF
medium-sized,TRBV15,TRBJ2-5,CATSRDAREETQYF
-,TRBV5-1,TRBJ2-1,CASSLGWAGHYNEQFF
medium-sized,TRBV19,TRBJ2-1,CASSIGLAGGISYNEQFF
medium-sized,TRBV6-6,TRBJ2-7,CASSPSQGREQYF
large,TRBV29-1,TRBJ2-3,CSGLAAGGTDTQYF
medium-sized,TRBV27,TRBJ2-3,CASSLFRSTDTQYF
-,TRBV30,TRBJ1-1,CAWSSGRAVGEAFF
-,TRBV6-5,TRBJ1-1,CASRIDRSSNTEAFF
medium-sized,TRBV6-5,TRBJ2-2,CASSYSRRGNTGELFF
-,TRBV4-3,TRBJ1-2,CASSQDRGVANYGYTF
medium-sized,TRBV19,TRBJ1-2,CASSPRGGNGYTF
-,TRBV19,TRBJ2-1,CASSPGTRGTNEQFF
medium-sized,TRBV30,TRBJ2-5,CAWRDRQETQYF
-,TRBV12-3/TRBV12-4,TRBJ2-7,CASTLTSDSLGEQYF
medium-sized,TRBV19,TRBJ1-5,CASSIDRDQPQHF
medium-sized,TRBV6-5,TRBJ2-2,CASSYSGLAGTGELFF
-,TRBV18,TRBJ2-1,CASSPIHGGNEQFF
medium-sized,TRBV5-4,TRBJ2-2,CASSLRQGATGELFF
-,TRBV5-5,TRBJ1-4,CASSLQGLVEKLFF
-,TRBV19,TRBJ2-7,CASSIVTNPLESYEQYF
-,TRBV7-2,TRBJ2-5,CASSFLGGLETQYF
-,TRBV15,TRBJ1-1,CATSRGSGQGATEAFF
medium-sized,TRBV6-5,TRBJ2-6,CASSLDHSGANVLTF